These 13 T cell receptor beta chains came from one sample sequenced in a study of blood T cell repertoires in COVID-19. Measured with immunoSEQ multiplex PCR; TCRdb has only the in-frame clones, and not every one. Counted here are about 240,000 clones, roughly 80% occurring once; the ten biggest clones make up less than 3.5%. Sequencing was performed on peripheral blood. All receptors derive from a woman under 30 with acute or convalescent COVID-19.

CDR3 protein: CASSAHSGEATDTQYF. The CDR3 DNA reads TGTGCCAGCAGCGCCCATAGCGGTGAGGCCACAGATACGCAGTATTTT. This chain links TRBV2 with TRBJ2-3, with D perhaps TRBD2 (6 bases). Trimming removed 6 bases at V and 2 bases at J, with 18 bases between. This CDR3 is 16 amino acids long. The germline V gene encodes CDR1 SNHLY and CDR2 FYNNEI.

CDR3: CSVRGQGAFSGANVLTF. CDR3 nucleotides: TGCAGCGTCAGAGGACAGGGGGCCTTCTCTGGGGCCAACGTCCTGACTTTC. The chain links TRBV29-1 to TRBJ2-6, with TRBD1 matching over 11 bases. CDR1 SQVTM and CDR2 ANQGSEA come from the germline V gene. Unmatched junction bases numbered 7, after V lost 6 bases and J lost 0 bases. The CDR3 contains 17 residues.

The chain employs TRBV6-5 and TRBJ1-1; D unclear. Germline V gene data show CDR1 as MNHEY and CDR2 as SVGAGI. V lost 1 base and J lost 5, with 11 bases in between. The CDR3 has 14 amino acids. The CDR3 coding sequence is TGTGCCAGCAGTTACTTGGAGGGAGGTACTGAAGCTTTCTTT. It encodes CASSYLEGGTEAFF.

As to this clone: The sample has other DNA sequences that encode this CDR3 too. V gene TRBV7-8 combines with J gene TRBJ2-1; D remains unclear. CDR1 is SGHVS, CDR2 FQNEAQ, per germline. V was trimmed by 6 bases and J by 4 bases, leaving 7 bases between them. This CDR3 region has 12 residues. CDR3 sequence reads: CASRPGYNEQFF. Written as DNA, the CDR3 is TGTGCCAGCAGACCCGGGTACAATGAGCAGTTCTTC.

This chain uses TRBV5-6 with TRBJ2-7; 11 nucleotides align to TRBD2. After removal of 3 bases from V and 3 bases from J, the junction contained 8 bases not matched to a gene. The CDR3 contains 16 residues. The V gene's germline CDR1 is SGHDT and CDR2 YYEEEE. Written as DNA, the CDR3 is TGTGCCAGCAGCTGGCTCACTAGCGGGAGCGTCTACGAGCAGTACTTC. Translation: CASSWLTSGSVYEQYF.

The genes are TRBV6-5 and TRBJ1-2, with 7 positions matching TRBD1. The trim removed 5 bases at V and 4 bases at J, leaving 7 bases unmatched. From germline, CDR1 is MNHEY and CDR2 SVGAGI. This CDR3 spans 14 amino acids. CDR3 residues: CASSLTRDSYGYTF. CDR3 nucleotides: TGTGCCAGCAGTCTAACACGGGACAGCTATGGCTACACCTTC.

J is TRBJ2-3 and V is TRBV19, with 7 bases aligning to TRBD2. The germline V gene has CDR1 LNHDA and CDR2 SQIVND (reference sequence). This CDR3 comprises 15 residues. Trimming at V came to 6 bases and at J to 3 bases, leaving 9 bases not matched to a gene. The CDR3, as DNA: TGTGCCAGTAGCCCCCTGTGGGAGGGTACAGATACGCAGTATTTT. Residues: CASSPLWEGTDTQYF. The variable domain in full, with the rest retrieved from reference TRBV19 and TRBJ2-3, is DGGITQSPKYLFRKEGQNVTLSCEQNLNHDAMYWYRQDPGQGLRLIYYSQIVNDFQKGDIAEGYSVSREKKESFPLTVTSAQKNPTAFYLCASSPLWEGTDTQYFGPGTRLTVL.

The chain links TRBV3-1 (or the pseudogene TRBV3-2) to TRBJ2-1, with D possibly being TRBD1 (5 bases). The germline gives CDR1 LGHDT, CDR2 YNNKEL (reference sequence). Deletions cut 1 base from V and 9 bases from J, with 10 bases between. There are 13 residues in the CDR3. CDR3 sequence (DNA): TGTGCCAGCAGCCAAGTGGGGCCTTTTGAGCAGTTCTTC. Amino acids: CASSQVGPFEQFF.

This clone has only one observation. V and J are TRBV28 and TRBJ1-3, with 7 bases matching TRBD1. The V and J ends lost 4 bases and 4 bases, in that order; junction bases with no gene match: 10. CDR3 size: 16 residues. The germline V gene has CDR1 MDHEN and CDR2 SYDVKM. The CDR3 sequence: CASSSFTGAWGNTIYF. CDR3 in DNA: TGTGCCAGCAGTTCGTTCACAGGGGCGTGGGGAAACACCATATATTTT. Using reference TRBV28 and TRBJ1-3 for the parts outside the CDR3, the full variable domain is DVKVTQSSRYLVKRTGEKVFLECVQDMDHENMFWYRQDPGLGLRLIYFSYDVKMKEKGDIPEGYSVSREKKERFSLILESASTNQTSMYLCASSSFTGAWGNTIYFGEGSWLTVV.

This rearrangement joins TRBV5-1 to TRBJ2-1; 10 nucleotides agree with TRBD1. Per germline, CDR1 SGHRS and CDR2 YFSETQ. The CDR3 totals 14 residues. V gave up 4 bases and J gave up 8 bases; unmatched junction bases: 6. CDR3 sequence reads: CASSRQGAIDEQFF. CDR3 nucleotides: TGCGCCAGCAGCCGACAGGGGGCTATCGATGAGCAGTTCTTC.

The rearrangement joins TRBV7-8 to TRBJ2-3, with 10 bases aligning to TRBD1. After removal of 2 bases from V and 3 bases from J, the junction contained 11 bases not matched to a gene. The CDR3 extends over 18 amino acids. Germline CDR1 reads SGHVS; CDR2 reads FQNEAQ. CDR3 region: CASSLNAAGTGETDTQYF. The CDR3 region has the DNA TGTGCCAGCAGCTTAAATGCTGCGGGGACAGGGGAGACAGATACGCAGTATTTT.

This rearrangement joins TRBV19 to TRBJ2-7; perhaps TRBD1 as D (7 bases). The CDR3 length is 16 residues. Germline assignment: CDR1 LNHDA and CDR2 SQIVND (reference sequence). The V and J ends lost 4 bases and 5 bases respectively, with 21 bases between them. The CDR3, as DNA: TGTGCCAGTAGTAGGGACAGCGGAGGGCCTGTGGACGAGCAGTACTTC. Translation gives CASSRDSGGPVDEQYF.

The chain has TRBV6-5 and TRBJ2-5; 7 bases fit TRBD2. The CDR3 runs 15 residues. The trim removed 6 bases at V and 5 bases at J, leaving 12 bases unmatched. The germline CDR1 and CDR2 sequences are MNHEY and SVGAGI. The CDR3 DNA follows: TGTGCCAGCAGAAACCGCGGACTAGGAGGGGAGACCCAGTACTTC. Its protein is CASRNRGLGGETQYF.